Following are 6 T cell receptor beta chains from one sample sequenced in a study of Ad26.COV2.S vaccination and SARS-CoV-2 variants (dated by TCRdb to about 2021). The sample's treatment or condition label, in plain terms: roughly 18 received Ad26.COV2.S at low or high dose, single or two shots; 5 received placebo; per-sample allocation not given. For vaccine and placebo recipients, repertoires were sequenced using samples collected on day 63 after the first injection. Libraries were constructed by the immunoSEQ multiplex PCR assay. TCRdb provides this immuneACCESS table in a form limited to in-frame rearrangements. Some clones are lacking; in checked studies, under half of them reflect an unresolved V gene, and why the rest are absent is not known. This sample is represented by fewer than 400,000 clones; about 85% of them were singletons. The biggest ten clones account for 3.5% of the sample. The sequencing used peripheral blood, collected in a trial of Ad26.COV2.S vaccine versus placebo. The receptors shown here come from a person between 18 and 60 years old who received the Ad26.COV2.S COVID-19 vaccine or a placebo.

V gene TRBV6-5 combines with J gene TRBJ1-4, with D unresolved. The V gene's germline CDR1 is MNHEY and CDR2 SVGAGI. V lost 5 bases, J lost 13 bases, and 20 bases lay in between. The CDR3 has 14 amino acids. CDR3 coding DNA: TGTGCCAGCAGTCAATCTAACGAACAGAAAAGACTGTTTTTT. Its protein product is CASSQSNEQKRLFF.

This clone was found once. The CDR3 is CASSPTLTTDTQYF. The CDR3 DNA follows: TGTGCCAGCAGTCCGACCCTTACCACAGATACGCAGTATTTT. The rearrangement uses TRBV7-2 and TRBJ2-3; no clear D gene. Trimming took 6 bases from V and 2 from J, leaving 12 bases between them. Germline V gene lookup returns CDR1 SGHTA and CDR2 FQGNSA. The CDR3 is made up of 14 amino acids.

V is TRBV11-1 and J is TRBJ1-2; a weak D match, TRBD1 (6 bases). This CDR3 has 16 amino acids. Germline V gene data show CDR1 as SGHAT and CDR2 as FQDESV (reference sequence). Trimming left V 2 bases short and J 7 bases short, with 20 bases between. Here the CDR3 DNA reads TGTGCCAGCAGCTTATCCCCCAGGGGTTCGGCCCTTGGCTACACCTTC. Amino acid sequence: CASSLSPRGSALGYTF.

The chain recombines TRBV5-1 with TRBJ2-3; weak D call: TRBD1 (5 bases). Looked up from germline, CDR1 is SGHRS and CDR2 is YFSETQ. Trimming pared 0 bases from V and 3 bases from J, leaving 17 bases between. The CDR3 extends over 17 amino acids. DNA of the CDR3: TGCGCCAGCAGCTTGGCCGAAGGGGCGCTTGAGACAGATACGCAGTATTTT. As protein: CASSLAEGALETDTQYF.

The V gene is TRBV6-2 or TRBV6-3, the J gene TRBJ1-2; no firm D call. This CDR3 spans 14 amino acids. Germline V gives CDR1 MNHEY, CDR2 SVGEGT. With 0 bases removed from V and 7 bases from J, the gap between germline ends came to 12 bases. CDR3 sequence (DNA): TGTGCCAGCAGTTACTCAGGCTGGGAGAGTGGCTACACCTTC. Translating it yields CASSYSGWESGYTF.

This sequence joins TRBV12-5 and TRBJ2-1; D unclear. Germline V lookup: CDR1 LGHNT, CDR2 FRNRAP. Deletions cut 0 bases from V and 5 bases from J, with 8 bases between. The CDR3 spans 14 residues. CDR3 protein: CASGLVPGNNEQFF. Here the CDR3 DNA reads TGTGCTAGTGGTTTGGTTCCGGGTAACAATGAGCAGTTCTTC.